A single sample is the source of the 18 T cell receptor beta chains below, sequenced in a study of monozygotic twins with inflammatory bowel disease (dated by TCRdb to between 2019 and 2020). The method was 5' RACE. Sequencing instrument: Illumina HiSeq 2500. TCRdb reanalyzed the reads, keeping one entry per CDR3 protein sequence and omitting DNA. The sample table gives approximately 330,000 distinct CDR3 sequences. The biggest ten clones account for 2% of the sample. Source material: blood. Receptor source: a human donor with ulcerative colitis or Crohn's disease, or a healthy co-twin of an affected twin (not recorded which).

This sequence joins TRBV12-3 or TRBV12-4 and TRBJ1-4. The CDR3 runs 14 residues. The CDR3 sequence is CASSLETINEKLFF.

CDR3: CASSQDPQGHEQFF. The rearrangement uses TRBV3-1 and TRBJ2-1; TCRdb lists TRBD2, though no DNA is available to test this call. Germline CDR1 LGHDT, CDR2 YNNKEL (reference sequence). This CDR3 has 14 residues.

The CDR3 spells CASSWGQDPQVWGYTF. The chain couples TRBV5-4 to TRBJ1-2. CDR3 length equals 16 residues. CDR1 and CDR2 (germline): SGHNT, YYREEE (reference sequence).

The gene calls are TRBV10-3 and TRBJ2-7; TCRdb's assignment of TRBD1 cannot be checked, as there is no DNA. The CDR3 spans 20 residues. Germline assignment: CDR1 ENHRY and CDR2 SYGVKD. CDR3 residues: CAISGTGGASPNPPFYEQYF.

V is TRBV12-5 and J is TRBJ2-3; TCRdb's D call, TRBD2, is unchecked because there is no DNA. The CDR3 runs 14 residues. CDR1 and CDR2 (germline): LGHNT, FRNRAP. The CDR3 here is CASGPAHPMDTQYF.

J is TRBJ2-3 and V is TRBV20-1; no DNA is available, so the TRBD1 call from TCRdb remains unchecked. In germline, CDR1 is DFQATT, CDR2 SNEGSKA (reference sequence). This CDR3 has 16 residues. The CDR3: CSAPPGRRSSTDTQYF.

CDR3 amino acids: CASSLEQGPLHF. The chain links TRBV5-1 to TRBJ1-6; without DNA, the TCRdb call of TRBD1 cannot be checked. Germline values: CDR1 SGHRS, CDR2 YFSETQ. This CDR3 comprises 12 residues.

The chain couples TRBV14 to TRBJ1-2; TCRdb indicates TRBD1, and absent DNA this call remains unverified. CDR3 length: 16 residues. From germline, CDR1 is SGHDN and CDR2 FVKESK. CDR3 amino acids: CASSPQGTGGRYGYTF. Drawing the rest from reference TRBV14 and TRBJ1-2, the complete variable domain is EAGVTQFPSHSVIEKGQTVTLRCDPISGHDNLYWYRRVMGKEIKFLLHFVKESKQDESGMPNNRFLAERTGGTYSTLKVQPAELEDSGVYFCASSPQGTGGRYGYTFGSGTRLTVV.

The gene calls are TRBV5-5 and TRBJ2-3. Per the germline V gene, CDR1 is SGHKS and CDR2 is YYEKEE (reference sequence). The CDR3 runs 16 residues. CDR3 residues: CASSLGGLAGTDTQYF.

The rearrangement uses TRBV12-3 or TRBV12-4 and TRBJ2-5; lacking DNA, the TRBD2 call made by TCRdb goes unchecked. This CDR3 spans 15 amino acids. The CDR3 is CASSSRVAGQETQYF.

J is TRBJ1-5 and V is TRBV6-2 or TRBV6-3. Germline assignment: CDR1 MNHEY and CDR2 SVGEGT. There are 15 residues in the CDR3. CDR3: CASSEPSMGNQPQHF.

V gene TRBV4-1 combines with J gene TRBJ1-6; TCRdb's D call of TRBD1 is untestable without DNA. This CDR3 contains 15 residues. Per the germline V gene, CDR1 is MGHRA and CDR2 is YSYEKL. CDR3 in amino acids: CASSHGTGGNSPLHF.

V gene TRBV5-1 combines with J gene TRBJ2-1; lacking DNA, the TRBD2 call made by TCRdb goes unchecked. The CDR3 is 17 residues long. Germline V gene lookup returns CDR1 SGHRS and CDR2 YFSETQ. CDR3 sequence: CASSLGLAGGLYNEQFF.

This sequence joins TRBV7-9 and TRBJ2-2; absent DNA, TCRdb's TRBD2 call cannot be checked. This CDR3 has 17 amino acids. Germline assignment: CDR1 SEHNR and CDR2 FQNEAQ (reference sequence). The chain's CDR3 is CASSLDGTSDHTGELFF.

V is TRBV4-2 and J is TRBJ1-6. Looked up from germline, CDR1 is LGHNA and CDR2 is YNFKEQ. The CDR3 has 17 residues. CDR3 residues: CASSQVGRTSYNSPLHF.

The V gene is TRBV3-1, the J gene TRBJ2-5. Germline CDR1 LGHDT, CDR2 YNNKEL (reference sequence). The CDR3 contains 12 residues. The CDR3 sequence is CASSQSLEVSYF.

The chain recombines TRBV11-2 with TRBJ2-2. The CDR3 consists of 12 residues. Germline CDR1 is SGHAT and CDR2 is FQNNGV. CDR3 amino acids: CASSYTTGELFF.

V gene TRBV6-1 combines with J gene TRBJ2-1; without DNA, the TCRdb call of TRBD2 cannot be checked. CDR3 length: 19 residues. Germline lookup yields CDR1 MNHNS and CDR2 SASEGT. CDR3 protein: CASRADRGLAGDTYNEQFF.